This T cell receptor beta chain stems from a study of cytomegalovirus exposure and HLA in healthy donors. Study-wide results and caveats: Most sequenced TCRs were rare (though some public TCRs occurred in many donors). The study put some 150 TCR beta chains on its list as cytomegalovirus-associated.

It was the roughly 130-subject validation cohort, separate from the 666-subject first cohort, to which the donors belonged. With regard to this clone: The antigen is undetermined.

The table came from immunoSEQ multiplex PCR; TCRdb's copy has only in-frame clones and leaves some out. The sample includes about 71,000 clones, around 96% of them seen just once. The source is a man aged 18 to 29 in good health and CMV-seropositive. The specimen sequenced was PBMCs.

The CDR3 DNA sequence: TGCGCCAGCAGCTTCGGGGTTAGTACTGAAGCTTTCTTT. This gives the protein CASSFGVSTEAFF. V gene TRBV5-1 combines with J gene TRBJ1-1, with D unresolved. The CDR3 totals 13 residues. Germline loops: CDR1 SGHRS, CDR2 YFSETQ. The ends were cut back, 2 bases at V and 5 bases at J, with 10 bases in the middle.